This T cell receptor beta chain was documented in a study of radiation and T cells in renal cell carcinoma. At the level of the study: Nephrectomy followed 15 Gy stereotactic body radiation by 4 weeks.

Profiled with immunoSEQ multiplex PCR; TCRdb holds only in-frame clones, not every one. This table holds 45,000 or so clones, approximately 83% found once. Study-level results: Pretreatment tumor biopsies were lacking, so baseline clonotypes are unknown. In blood, top tumor clones expanded by 2 weeks, shrinking by 4.

Note on this clone: The target antigen is unknown. The sample contains more than one DNA sequence encoding this CDR3.

As to time point: baseline pretreatment blood. Documented treatment: 15 Gy SBRT to primary tumor, nephrectomy 4 weeks later. Blood was sampled at baseline, 2 weeks and 4 weeks after SBRT. Germline CDR1 reads SQVTM; CDR2 reads ANQGSEA. V trimming: 7 bases; J trimming: 3 bases; junction bases outside the gene matches: 1. The CDR3 has 12 residues. The clonotype comes from a woman aged 70-85 years with renal cell carcinoma. Here the sequenced sample was blood, taken from a patient whose treatment included radiotherapy and nephrectomy. The chain carries TRBV29-1 and TRBJ1-2; 11 bases match TRBD1. The CDR3 reads CSGGQGDYGYTF. CDR3 DNA sequence: TGCAGCGGGGGACAGGGGGACTATGGCTACACCTTC.